One sample yielded the 7 T cell receptor beta chains listed below, sequenced in a study of blood T cell repertoires in COVID-19 (dated by TCRdb to the early 2020s). The method was the immunoSEQ multiplex PCR assay. TCRdb limited this immuneACCESS table to in-frame rearrangements with V and J called. A share of clones is missing; checked studies link under half to unresolved V genes, and the rest is unexplained. In all, the sample holds over 60,000 clones, and 89% of those were seen once. The ten largest clones capture about 5% of the sample. The sequenced sample consisted of peripheral blood. These receptors were taken from a woman between 45 and 60 years old with active COVID-19.

The rearrangement uses TRBV15 and TRBJ2-1, with D possibly being TRBD1 (6 bases). The CDR3 loop spans 16 amino acids. Per the germline V gene, CDR1 is LNHNV and CDR2 is YYDKDF (reference sequence). The V end was cut by 0 bases, the J end by 6 bases, with 15 bases between. CDR3 loop: CATSREDRTSGNEQFF. The CDR3, as DNA: TGTGCCACCAGCAGAGAAGACAGGACCTCCGGCAATGAGCAGTTCTTC.

The V call is TRBV3-1 (or the pseudogene TRBV3-2), the J call TRBJ2-5, with D maybe TRBD1 (5 bases). Germline V gene data show CDR1 as LGHDT and CDR2 as YNNKEL (reference sequence). Trimming pared 4 bases from V and 5 bases from J, leaving 20 bases between. This CDR3 has 16 residues. The chain's CDR3 is CASSRRSAQGRETQYF. For the CDR3, the DNA is TGTGCCAGCAGCCGCCGATCGGCCCAGGGAAGGGAGACCCAGTACTTC.

The J gene is TRBJ2-5, the V gene TRBV5-4, with TRBD1 matching 7 bases. This CDR3 has 15 residues. V lost 3 bases, J lost 5 bases, and 10 bases stayed unmatched. Germline lookup yields CDR1 SGHNT and CDR2 YYREEE (reference sequence). CDR3 sequence reads: CASSSQTGSEETQYF. As DNA, the CDR3 is TGTGCCAGCAGCTCACAGACAGGGAGTGAGGAGACCCAGTACTTC.

The V and J genes are TRBV2 and TRBJ2-3; perhaps TRBD2 as D (6 bases). Germline CDR1 and CDR2: SNHLY and FYNNEI. This CDR3 spans 14 amino acids. The ends were cut back, 7 bases at V and 2 bases at J, with 13 bases in the middle. CDR3 sequence reads: CASNPGTYTDTQYF. DNA of the CDR3: TGTGCCAGCAACCCCGGGACTTACACAGATACGCAGTATTTT.

This chain links TRBV2 with TRBJ2-7; D remains ambiguous. V was trimmed by 2 bases and J by 0 bases, leaving 11 bases between them. The CDR3 consists of 15 residues. Per the germline V gene, CDR1 is SNHLY and CDR2 is FYNNEI. The CDR3 DNA reads as TGTGCCAGCAGTGAACCCCCCCCTAGCTCCTACGAGCAGTACTTC. It specifies CASSEPPPSSYEQYF.

The chain carries TRBV9 and TRBJ2-1; no firm D call. Germline assignment: CDR1 SGDLS and CDR2 YYNGEE. The length of the CDR3 is 16 residues. The V gene lost 1 base and the J gene lost 6 bases, with 17 bases spanning the gap. CDR3 sequence: CASSVRPNLDGNEQFF. For the CDR3, the DNA is TGTGCCAGCAGCGTACGGCCCAACCTAGATGGCAATGAGCAGTTCTTC.

The chain uses TRBV5-6 and TRBJ2-7; 12 bases align to TRBD2. This CDR3 region has 17 residues. The V gene end was trimmed by 3 bases and the J gene end by 0 bases; junction bases not matched to a gene: 7. Germline V gives CDR1 SGHDT, CDR2 YYEEEE. The DNA for the CDR3 is TGTGCCAGCAGCTACAGAGGACTAGCGGGAACCTCCTACGAGCAGTACTTC. Its translation is CASSYRGLAGTSYEQYF.